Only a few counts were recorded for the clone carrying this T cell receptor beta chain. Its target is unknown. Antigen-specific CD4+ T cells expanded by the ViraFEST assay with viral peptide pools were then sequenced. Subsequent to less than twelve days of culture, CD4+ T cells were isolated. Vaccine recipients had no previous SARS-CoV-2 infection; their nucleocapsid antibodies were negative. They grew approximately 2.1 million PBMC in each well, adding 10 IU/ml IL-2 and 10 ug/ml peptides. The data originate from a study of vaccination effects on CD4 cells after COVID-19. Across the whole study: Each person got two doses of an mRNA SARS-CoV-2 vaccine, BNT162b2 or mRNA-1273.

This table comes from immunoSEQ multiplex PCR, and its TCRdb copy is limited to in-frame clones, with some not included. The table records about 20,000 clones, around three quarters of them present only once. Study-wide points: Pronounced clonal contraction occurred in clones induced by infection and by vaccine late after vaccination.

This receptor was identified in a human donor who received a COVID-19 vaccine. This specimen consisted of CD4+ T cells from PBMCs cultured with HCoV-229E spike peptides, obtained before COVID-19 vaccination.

CDR3 region: CASSTNQGWSYGYTF. CDR3 in DNA: TGTGCCAGCAGCACGAATCAGGGTTGGAGCTATGGCTACACCTTC. This chain connects TRBV7-9 to TRBJ1-2; tentative D call: TRBD1 (5 bases). The CDR3 runs to 15 residues. V lost 5 bases, J lost 4 bases, and 17 bases lay in between. CDR1 is SEHNR, CDR2 FQNEAQ, per germline (reference sequence).